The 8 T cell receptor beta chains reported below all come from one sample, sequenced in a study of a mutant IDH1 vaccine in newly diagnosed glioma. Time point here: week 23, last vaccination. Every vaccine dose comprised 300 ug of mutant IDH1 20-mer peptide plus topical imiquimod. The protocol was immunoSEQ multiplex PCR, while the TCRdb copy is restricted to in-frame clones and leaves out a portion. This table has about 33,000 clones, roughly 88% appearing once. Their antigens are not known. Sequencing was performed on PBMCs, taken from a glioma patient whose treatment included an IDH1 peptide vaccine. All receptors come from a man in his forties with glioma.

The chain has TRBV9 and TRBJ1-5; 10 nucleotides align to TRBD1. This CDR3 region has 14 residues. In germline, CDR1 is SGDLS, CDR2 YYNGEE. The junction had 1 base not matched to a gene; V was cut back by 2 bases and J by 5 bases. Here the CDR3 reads CASSVTGGYQPQHF. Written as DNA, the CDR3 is TGTGCCAGCAGCGTGACAGGGGGCTATCAGCCCCAGCATTTT.

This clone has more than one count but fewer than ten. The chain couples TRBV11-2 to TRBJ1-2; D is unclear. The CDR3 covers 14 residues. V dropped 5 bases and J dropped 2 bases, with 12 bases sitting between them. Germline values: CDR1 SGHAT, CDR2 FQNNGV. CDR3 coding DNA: TGTGCCAGCAGCGTCCCGAATCCCAACTATGGCTACACCTTC. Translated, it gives CASSVPNPNYGYTF.

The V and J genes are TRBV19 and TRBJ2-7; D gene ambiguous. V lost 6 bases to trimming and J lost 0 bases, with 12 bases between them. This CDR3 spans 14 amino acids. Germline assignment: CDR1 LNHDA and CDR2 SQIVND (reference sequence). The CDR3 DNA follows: TGTGCCAGTAGGCCCGAGCAGGCCTCCTACGAGCAGTACTTC. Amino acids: CASRPEQASYEQYF.

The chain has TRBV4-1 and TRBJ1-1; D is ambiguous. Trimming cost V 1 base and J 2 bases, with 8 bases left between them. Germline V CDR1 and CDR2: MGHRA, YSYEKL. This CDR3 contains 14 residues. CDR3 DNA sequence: TGCGCCAGCAGCCAAGTTAAGTTAAACACTGAAGCTTTCTTT. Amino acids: CASSQVKLNTEAFF.

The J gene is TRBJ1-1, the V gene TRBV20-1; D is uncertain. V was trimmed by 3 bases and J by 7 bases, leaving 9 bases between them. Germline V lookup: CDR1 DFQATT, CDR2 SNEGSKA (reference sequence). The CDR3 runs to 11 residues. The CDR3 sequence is CSASEAVEAFF. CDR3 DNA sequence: TGCAGTGCTAGCGAGGCGGTTGAAGCTTTCTTT.

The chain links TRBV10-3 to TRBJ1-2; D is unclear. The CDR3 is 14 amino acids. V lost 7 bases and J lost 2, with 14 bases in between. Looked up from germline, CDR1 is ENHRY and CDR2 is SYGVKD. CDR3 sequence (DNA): TGTGCCATCACCTACAATCATCCGAACTATGGCTACACCTTC. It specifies CAITYNHPNYGYTF.

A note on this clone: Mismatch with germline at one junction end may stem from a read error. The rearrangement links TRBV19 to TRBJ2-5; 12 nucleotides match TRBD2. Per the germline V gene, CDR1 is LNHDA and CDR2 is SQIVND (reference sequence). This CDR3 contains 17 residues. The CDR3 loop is CASRPGTSGYYHETQYF. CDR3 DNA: TGTGCCAGTAGGCCTGGGACTAGCGGGTACTACCATGAGACCCAGTACTTC.

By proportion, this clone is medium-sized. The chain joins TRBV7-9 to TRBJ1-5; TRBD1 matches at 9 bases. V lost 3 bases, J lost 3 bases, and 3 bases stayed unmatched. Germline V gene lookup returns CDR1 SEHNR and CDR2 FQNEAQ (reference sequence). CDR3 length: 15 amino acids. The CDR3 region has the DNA TGTGCCAGCAGCTTGGGACAGGGACACAATCAGCCCCAGCATTTT. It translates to CASSLGQGHNQPQHF.